This T cell receptor beta chain appears in the sequencing data of a study of T-cell memory formation after mild COVID-19. Study-level results: Clones contracting over day 15 to 85 were CD4/CD8 balanced, with later expanders leaning CD4+.

With respect to this clonotype: The antigen remains unidentified.

MiXCR was run by TCRdb on the 5' RACE reads, yielding one entry per CDR3 protein. The data hold 550,000 to 650,000 distinct CDR3 sequences, with approximately 15% observed a single time. CDR1 and CDR2 (germline): MNHEY, SMNVEV (reference sequence). CDR3 length: 15 amino acids. V lost 6 bases and J lost 5; bases outside the gene matches: 13. The clonotype comes from an adult woman who had mild COVID-19 (a few samples of this study predate the infection). Cell type and time point are not known. The sequenced sample was PBMCs or a T cell subset sorted from them (not recorded which). The V and J genes are TRBV27 and TRBJ2-7; 7 bases align to TRBD1. The CDR3 DNA follows: TGTGCCAGCAGGCCGCAGGGGGTAGGTTGGGACGAGCAGTACTTC. Encoded protein: CASRPQGVGWDEQYF.